The 10 T cell receptor beta chains given below trace back to one sample, sequenced in a study of Graves' ophthalmopathy and Graves' hyperthyroidism. The authors amplified TCR beta CDR3 regions, and they did so from RNA transcripts for repertoire sequencing. Investigators did first-round RT-PCR with HTBI primers, then second-round multiplex PCR. TCRdb re-analysed the multiplex PCR reads in MiXCR, keeping a single row per CDR3 protein. The repertoire holds 650,000 to 900,000 distinct CDR3 sequences, with 35% to 50% as singletons. The sequenced sample consisted of peripheral blood. Receptors were obtained from an adult man with Graves' ophthalmopathy.

This clonotype showed up just a few times. Sequence at one end of the junction differs from germline and may be a read error. The chain is built from TRBV10-3 and TRBJ1-1; 7 bases fit TRBD1. CDR3 size: 15 residues. Germline CDR1 is ENHRY and CDR2 is SYGVKD. CDR3 nucleotide sequence: TGTGCCAGCAGTACACGGACAGGCCCAAACACTGAAGCTTTCTTT. It translates to CASSTRTGPNTEAFF.

V and J are TRBV10-3 and TRBJ2-6; weak D call: TRBD1 (6 bases). The germline V gene encodes CDR1 ENHRY and CDR2 SYGVKD. V shed 10 bases and J shed 2 bases, with 24 bases lying between them. This CDR3 region has 18 residues. The CDR3 DNA follows: TGTGCCAGCAGCATTTACAGGGAGCTGCGAGCTGGGGCCAACGTCCTGACTTTC. This gives the protein CASSIYRELRAGANVLTF.

This sequence joins TRBV29-1 and TRBJ2-2, with D possibly being TRBD1 or TRBD2 (5 bases each). Germline lookup yields CDR1 SQVTM and CDR2 ANQGSEA. The length of the CDR3 is 14 residues. CDR3 DNA sequence: TGCGCCACCCGAGGGGTGATGAACACCGGGGAGCTGTTTTTT. Amino acid sequence: CATRGVMNTGELFF.

The genes are TRBV7-2 and TRBJ1-5; no firm D call. The CDR3 length is 15 residues. Looked up from germline, CDR1 is SGHTA and CDR2 is FQGNSA. Between the trimmed V and J ends, which lost 4 bases and 0 bases, there was a span of 10 bases. The CDR3 bases are TGTGCCAGCAGCTCCTCCGGAAATAGCAATCAGCCCCAGCATTTT. Amino acids: CASSSSGNSNQPQHF.

The V gene is TRBV29-1, the J gene TRBJ2-5; D possibly corresponds to TRBD1 (5 bases). V was trimmed by 4 bases and J by 4 bases, leaving 10 bases between them. Germline assignment: CDR1 SQVTM and CDR2 ANQGSEA. The CDR3 spans 12 residues. The CDR3 reads CSVGSGAETQYF. CDR3 in DNA: TGCAGCGTTGGATCTGGGGCAGAGACCCAGTACTTC.

This clonotype was observed a handful of times. One end of the junction fails to match germline, which may point to a read error. The V and J genes are TRBV10-3 and TRBJ1-1; 10 positions agree with TRBD1. The CDR3 is 16 residues long. Germline-derived CDR1 and CDR2 are ENHRY and SYGVKD. CDR3 nucleotide sequence: TGTGCCAGCAGTCCCCGGGACAGGGGTTTCCACACTGAAGCTTTCTTT. Amino acid sequence: CASSPRDRGFHTEAFF.

This clonotype was detected many times. The V gene is TRBV20-1, the J gene TRBJ2-7, with 7 bases matching TRBD1. Germline V gene data show CDR1 as DFQATT and CDR2 as SNEGSKA (reference sequence). V shed 5 bases and J 2 bases; nucleotides not matched to a gene: 6. This CDR3 comprises 13 residues. The CDR3: CSAPDRVTYEQYF. For the CDR3, the DNA is TGCAGTGCTCCCGACAGGGTGACCTACGAGCAGTACTTC.

The gene calls are TRBV2 and TRBJ2-6, with TRBD1 matching 11 bases. Trimming cost V 4 bases and J 10 bases; bases outside gene matches: 6. Germline CDR1 is SNHLY and CDR2 is FYNNEI. This CDR3 region has 15 residues. Here the CDR3 DNA reads TGTGCCAGCAGTGGGGACAGGGGGGGAGCTAACGTCCTGACTTTC. It encodes CASSGDRGGANVLTF.

This chain links TRBV20-1 with TRBJ2-7, with D perhaps being TRBD1 or TRBD2 (6 bases each). CDR3 size: 15 residues. The germline V gene encodes CDR1 DFQATT and CDR2 SNEGSKA (reference sequence). Trimming shortened V by 3 bases and J by 0 bases, and 15 bases separated the two germline ends. The CDR3 loop is CSASGGHVDSYEQYF. CDR3 coding DNA: TGCAGTGCTAGCGGGGGACACGTTGACTCCTACGAGCAGTACTTC.

The genes are TRBV7-9 and TRBJ1-4, with 8 nucleotides matching TRBD1. Germline CDR1 is SEHNR and CDR2 is FQNEAQ (reference sequence). CDR3 length: 13 residues. V lost 6 bases, J lost 7 bases, and 4 bases stayed unmatched. In DNA form, the CDR3 reads TGTGCCAGCAGAGAGGACAGGGTTGAAAAACTGTTTTTT. Translating gives CASREDRVEKLFF.